This T cell receptor beta chain was captured in a study of low-dose radiotherapy and immunotherapy resistance in tumors. cDNA synthesis used a TRAV/TRBV-specific primer set for both chains. Amplification, which lasted roughly 22 PCR cycles, used a constant-region primer and V-primer adapter to amplify TCRs. Isolated mRNA underwent amplification by in vitro transcription. TCRdb passed the reads through MiXCR, listing each CDR3 protein once. This table holds approximately 90,000 distinct CDR3 sequences, 9.4% found once. Indicated time point: before trial treatment. This clonotype was counted many times. CDR3 length: 15 amino acids. Germline V gene lookup returns CDR1 MDHEN and CDR2 SYDVKM. V lost 7 bases to trimming and J lost 4 bases, with 17 bases between them.

The specimen comprised PBMCs, sampled before treatment. The chain recombines TRBV28 with TRBJ1-3; D is possibly TRBD1 (5 bases). The sequence was obtained from a male donor with prostate cancer. CDR3 in DNA: TGTGCCAGCAACACCAACGGGCGACAGGGAAACACCATATATTTT. Translation: CASNTNGRQGNTIYF.